The 20 T cell receptor beta chains presented below share a single source sample, sequenced in a study of blood T cell repertoires in COVID-19. The assay was immunoSEQ multiplex PCR, and TCRdb's table has in-frame clones only and misses some. The repertoire holds almost 250,000 clones, with 65% to 90% as singletons. Sequences were obtained from PBMCs or T cells enriched from blood (not recorded which). The receptors originated from a woman in her forties or fifties with acute COVID-19.

The rearrangement uses TRBV19 and TRBJ1-4; D not resolved. V shed 2 bases and J shed 6 bases, with 10 bases lying between them. The CDR3 runs to 14 residues. Germline CDR1 reads LNHDA; CDR2 reads SQIVND (reference sequence). The CDR3 loop is CASSIRREDEKLFF. The CDR3 bases are TGTGCCAGTAGTATACGGCGTGAGGATGAAAAACTGTTTTTT.

The chain couples TRBV6-5 to TRBJ1-2; 7 bases are shared with TRBD1. V gave up 6 bases and J gave up 8 bases; unmatched junction bases: 15. The germline CDR1 and CDR2 sequences are MNHEY and SVGAGI. The CDR3 consists of 15 residues. The CDR3 DNA reads as TGTGCCAGCAGCAAGAGTACCGCAGGGGGACAGGGCTACACCTTC. Translated, it gives CASSKSTAGGQGYTF.

The chain is built from TRBV7-8 and TRBJ1-1, with a weak D call TRBD1 (5 bases). CDR1 and CDR2 from the germline V gene are SGHVS and FQNEAQ. V lost 5 bases, J lost 10 bases, and 14 bases lay in between. The CDR3 sequence is 12 residues long. In DNA, the CDR3 is TGTGCCAGCAGCCTAACAGGTGCCCCAGCTTTCTTT. Translating gives CASSLTGAPAFF. Full variable domain (missing parts from reference TRBV7-8 and TRBJ1-1): GAGVSQSPRYKVAKRGQDVALRCDPISGHVSLFWYQQALGQGPEFLTYFQNEAQLDKSGLPSDRFFAERPEGSVSTLKIQRTQQEDSAVYLCASSLTGAPAFFGQGTRLTVV.

V usage is TRBV6-2 or TRBV6-3 and J usage is TRBJ2-1, with 8 bases lining up with TRBD2. Germline lookup yields CDR1 MNHEY and CDR2 SVGEGT. With 0 bases clipped from V and 5 bases from J, the junction kept 3 bases outside the gene matches. The CDR3 is made up of 15 amino acids. The CDR3 DNA sequence: TGTGCCAGCAGTTACTCTAGCGGGGCTAACAATGAGCAGTTCTTC. It specifies CASSYSSGANNEQFF.

The rearrangement links TRBV30 to TRBJ2-6; TRBD1 agrees at 9 bases. Trimming cost V 3 bases and J 3 bases; bases outside gene matches: 21. Looked up from germline, CDR1 is GTSNPN and CDR2 is SVGIG (reference sequence). The CDR3 sequence is 21 residues long. The CDR3 region is CAWRQKGGDRVGFFGANVLTF. CDR3 nucleotide sequence: TGTGCCTGGAGACAAAAAGGGGGGGACAGGGTCGGTTTTTTTGGGGCCAACGTCCTGACTTTC.

In its sample, this clone was seen once. The chain is built from TRBV7-9 and TRBJ1-2; TRBD1 matches 12 bases. The CDR3 sequence is 15 residues long. From germline, CDR1 is SEHNR and CDR2 FQNEAQ (reference sequence). Losses at the gene ends were 5 bases for V and 6 bases for J; bases not matched to a gene: 7. The CDR3 DNA reads TGTGCCAGCAGCAACCCGGGACAGGGGGCACATGGCTACACCTTC. Residues: CASSNPGQGAHGYTF.

The chain carries TRBV5-1 and TRBJ1-2; perhaps TRBD1 as D (6 bases). This CDR3 region has 14 residues. Germline CDR1 SGHRS, CDR2 YFSETQ. V was pared by 5 bases and J by 7 bases, with 18 bases between. CDR3 region: CASRQQDSLTGYTF. CDR3 DNA sequence: TGCGCCAGCAGGCAACAGGACAGTCTCACTGGCTACACCTTC.

V is TRBV7-8 and J is TRBJ2-6; 10 bases agree with TRBD1. J gave up 1 base and V 3 bases, and 6 bases lay outside the gene matches. Germline values: CDR1 SGHVS, CDR2 FQNEAQ. CDR3 size: 18 residues. DNA of the CDR3: TGTGCCAGCAGCTTCCGGGACAGGGGCTTTTCTGGGGCCAACGTCCTGACTTTC. It is translated as CASSFRDRGFSGANVLTF.

This clone occurred once. V gene TRBV5-1 combines with J gene TRBJ2-1; 12 bases are shared with TRBD2. The CDR3 runs to 16 residues. Germline trimming cut 4 bases from V and 3 bases from J; bases unmatched to any gene: 5. CDR1 SGHRS and CDR2 YFSETQ come from the germline V gene. The CDR3, as DNA: TGCGCCAGCAGCCCTGGACTAGCGGGGAGCTACAATGAGCAGTTCTTC. Translated, it gives CASSPGLAGSYNEQFF.

Only one count was recorded for this clone. The chain combines TRBV7-2 with TRBJ2-6, with a possible D match to TRBD1 (5 bases). Germline V gives CDR1 SGHTA, CDR2 FQGNSA. The CDR3 is 17 amino acids. Trimming shortened V by 2 bases and J by 1 base, and 12 bases separated the two germline ends. The CDR3 protein is CASSLQGGFSGANVLTF. The CDR3 DNA follows: TGTGCCAGCAGCTTACAGGGTGGGTTTTCTGGGGCCAACGTCCTGACTTTC.

J is TRBJ1-6 and V is TRBV7-7; 10 bases align to TRBD1. This CDR3 has 20 amino acids. CDR1 and CDR2 (germline): SSHAT, FNYEAQ (reference sequence). V was pared by 5 bases and J by 7 bases, with 20 bases of the junction left unmatched. The DNA of the CDR3 is TGTGCCAGCAGCCCCCATACTCCCGGGACAGGGGATTATTGGAATTCACCCCTCCACTTT. Protein: CASSPHTPGTGDYWNSPLHF.

This clone came up once. The J gene is TRBJ1-2, the V gene TRBV5-4; D uncertain. V gave up 4 bases and J gave up 7 bases, with 26 bases separating them. The CDR3 spans 17 residues. From germline, CDR1 is SGHNT and CDR2 YYREEE (reference sequence). The CDR3 region has the DNA TGTGCCAGCAGCCCCGCGATACTCACGTCTATAGGCGGTGGCTACACCTTC. The encoded protein is CASSPAILTSIGGGYTF.

This sequence joins TRBV7-2 and TRBJ2-7; D gene unclear. The CDR3 sequence is 14 residues long. V lost 7 bases, J lost 0 bases, and 13 bases lay in between. Germline V CDR1 and CDR2: SGHTA, FQGNSA. The CDR3 nucleotides are TGTGCCAGCACCCCGTTGGCGGACTCCTACGAGCAGTACTTC. It encodes CASTPLADSYEQYF.

The chain links TRBV29-1 to TRBJ1-5; D remains ambiguous. This CDR3 has 13 residues. The germline V gene encodes CDR1 SQVTM and CDR2 ANQGSEA. With 7 bases removed from V and 0 bases from J, the gap between germline ends came to 10 bases. CDR3 coding DNA: TGCAGCGCCAGACTGGATAGCAATCAGCCCCAGCATTTT. Protein: CSARLDSNQPQHF. The complete variable domain, with remaining parts taken from reference TRBV29-1 and TRBJ1-5, reads SAVISQKPSRDICQRGTSLTIQCQVDSQVTMMFWYRQQPGQSLTLIATANQGSEATYESGFVIDKFPISRPNLTFSTLTVSNMSPEDSSIYLCSARLDSNQPQHFGDGTRLSIL.

This chain links TRBV13 with TRBJ2-7; D not resolved. With 0 bases removed from V and 4 bases from J, the gap between germline ends came to 7 bases. Per germline, CDR1 PRHDT and CDR2 FYEKMQ (reference sequence). The CDR3 is 13 amino acids. This CDR3 reads CASSLGFSYEQYF. As DNA, the CDR3 is TGTGCCAGCAGCTTAGGGTTCTCGTACGAGCAGTACTTC.

V and J are TRBV6-1 and TRBJ2-3; 13 nucleotides match TRBD2. The junction had 5 bases not matched to a gene; V was cut back by 4 bases and J by 4 bases. The germline V gene encodes CDR1 MNHNS and CDR2 SASEGT. The CDR3 covers 16 residues. The CDR3 loop is CASSGLTSGGADTQYF. As DNA, the CDR3 is TGTGCCAGCAGTGGCCTAACTAGCGGGGGGGCAGATACGCAGTATTTT.

The chain has TRBV19 and TRBJ1-5; TRBD1 matches 9 bases. Losses at the gene ends were 6 bases for V and 0 bases for J; bases not matched to a gene: 12. Germline V CDR1 and CDR2: LNHDA, SQIVND (reference sequence). The length of the CDR3 is 18 residues. CDR3 DNA: TGTGCCAGTAGCAGCCCCGGGACAGGGCCCACTAGCAATCAGCCCCAGCATTTT. Translation: CASSSPGTGPTSNQPQHF.

V usage is TRBV12-3 or TRBV12-4 and J usage is TRBJ1-3; D remains ambiguous. The CDR3 contains 13 residues. Trimming took 5 bases from V and 2 from J, leaving 7 bases between them. Written as DNA, the CDR3 is TGTGCCAGCAGTCTTCCTCCTGGAAACACCATATATTTT. It encodes CASSLPPGNTIYF.

This chain links TRBV19 with TRBJ1-1; D ambiguous. The germline CDR1 and CDR2 sequences are LNHDA and SQIVND (reference sequence). The ends were cut back, 11 bases at V and 1 base at J, with 17 bases in the middle. The CDR3 has 14 amino acids. The CDR3 nucleotides read TGTGCCGGTTCTCCAGGAGGATCGAACACTGAAGCTTTCTTT. Translating it yields CAGSPGGSNTEAFF.

The V and J genes are TRBV29-1 and TRBJ2-1, with 8 bases aligning to TRBD1. Germline V CDR1 and CDR2: SQVTM, ANQGSEA. The trim removed 7 bases at V and 9 bases at J, leaving 11 bases unmatched. The CDR3 has 13 residues. CDR3 sequence: CSGGQGATPEQFF. The CDR3 nucleotides are TGCAGCGGCGGACAGGGCGCGACTCCTGAGCAGTTCTTC.